Presented here are 30 T cell receptor beta chains from one specimen sequenced in a study of T cells in Graves' hyperthyroidism and ophthalmopathy (dated by TCRdb to the late 2010s). Libraries were constructed by multiplex PCR. The reads were generated on an Illumina HiSeq 2000. Amplification of TCR beta CDR3 regions was carried out from RNA transcripts. A first-round RT-PCR of the TCR CDR3 used the HTBI primer set with the Qiagen OneStep RT-PCR kit. The public reads were run again by TCRdb, first through fastp at Q25 and then through MiXCR, and only productive beta chains were kept. Rows are unified per CDR3 protein, each entry keeping the most common DNA and genes. The sample yields hundreds of thousands of distinct CDR3 sequences; about 15% were counted once. The top ten hold approximately 13% of the sample. The sequenced material came from blood. The receptors were sampled from a man between 18 and 29 years old with Graves' ophthalmopathy.

The sample holds many counts of this clonotype. The J gene is TRBJ1-1, the V gene TRBV4-1, with D tentatively TRBD1 (6 bases). CDR1 and CDR2 from the germline V gene are MGHRA and YSYEKL. Trimming stripped 4 bases from V and 1 base from J, with 16 bases between. The CDR3 length is 16 residues. The DNA of the CDR3 is TGCGCCAGCAGCCGCTCAGGGGCGGGCGGGAACACTGAAGCTTTCTTT. Translated, it gives CASSRSGAGGNTEAFF.

The table lists this clonotype with many counts. The chain carries TRBV20-1 and TRBJ1-5; D possibly corresponds to TRBD1 (5 bases). The CDR3 contains 14 residues. Germline lookup yields CDR1 DFQATT and CDR2 SNEGSKA (reference sequence). V was pared by 6 bases and J by 1 base, with 13 bases between. CDR3 residues: CSATGTSSNQPQHF. Here the CDR3 DNA reads TGCAGTGCAACCGGGACTTCAAGCAATCAGCCCCAGCATTTT.

This clonotype was counted many times. The chain recombines TRBV20-1 with TRBJ2-5, with D unresolved. The CDR3 is 15 amino acids. Germline-derived CDR1 and CDR2 are DFQATT and SNEGSKA (reference sequence). Trimming removed 0 bases from V and 5 bases from J, with 16 bases in between. CDR3 in amino acids: CSARDLVGLGETQYF. The CDR3 nucleotides read TGCAGTGCTAGAGATCTGGTGGGTCTGGGGGAGACCCAGTACTTC.

The chain uses TRBV9 and TRBJ2-1; 10 bases are a match to TRBD2. Looked up from germline, CDR1 is SGDLS and CDR2 is YYNGEE. With V trimmed by 4 bases and J by 4 bases, 5 bases remained unmatched. This CDR3 spans 15 amino acids. DNA of the CDR3: TGTGCCAGCAGCATCGGGACTAGCGTATACAATGAGCAGTTCTTC. Protein product: CASSIGTSVYNEQFF.

The table lists this clonotype with a few counts. This rearrangement joins TRBV20-1 to TRBJ1-5; D might be TRBD1 (5 bases). Germline V gene lookup returns CDR1 DFQATT and CDR2 SNEGSKA (reference sequence). CDR3 length: 16 residues. V lost 6 bases, J lost 2 bases, and 20 bases lay in between. The DNA of the CDR3 is TGCAGTGCGCACTCGGCCCGGGGGACTGGCAATCAGCCCCAGCATTTT. Translated, it gives CSAHSARGTGNQPQHF.

This clonotype was observed at least ten times. The chain couples TRBV2 to TRBJ1-2, with D possibly TRBD1 on 5 matching bases. V was cut by 3 bases and J by 4 bases, with 9 bases left in between. The CDR3 has 13 residues. Germline V lookup: CDR1 SNHLY, CDR2 FYNNEI. In nucleotides, the CDR3 is TGTGCCAGCAGTGAGGAAGGGACCTATGGCTACACCTTC. Encoded protein: CASSEEGTYGYTF.

This clonotype showed up many times. This sequence joins TRBV5-5 and TRBJ2-5; D gene ambiguous. CDR1 is SGHKS and CDR2 is YYEKEE in the germline V gene (reference sequence). The CDR3 contains 15 residues. V was shortened by 0 bases and J by 0 bases, with 9 bases between the two germline ends. The CDR3 reads CASSLAGRYQETQYF. Here the CDR3 DNA reads TGTGCCAGCAGCTTGGCAGGCCGGTACCAAGAGACCCAGTACTTC.

This clonotype showed up many times. The J gene is TRBJ2-3, the V gene TRBV30; 9 bases are a match to TRBD1. Unmatched junction bases numbered 5, after V lost 3 bases and J lost 10 bases. The CDR3 is 12 residues long. Per the germline V gene, CDR1 is GTSNPN and CDR2 is SVGIG (reference sequence). Here the CDR3 reads CAWRGQGWAQYF. In DNA form, the CDR3 reads TGTGCCTGGAGGGGACAGGGCTGGGCGCAGTATTTT.

The table lists this clonotype with many counts. The CDR3 bases are TGCAGTGCTAGAGATCAAGAGGCCTTAGCTGAAGCTTTCTTT. Translated: CSARDQEALAEAFF. The V and J genes are TRBV20-1 and TRBJ1-1; D remains ambiguous. CDR3 length: 14 residues. Trimming pared 0 bases from V and 6 bases from J, leaving 14 bases between. CDR1 is DFQATT, CDR2 SNEGSKA, per germline (reference sequence).

This clonotype came up many times. V gene TRBV3-1 combines with J gene TRBJ2-1; no definite D call. The V gene's germline CDR1 is LGHDT and CDR2 YNNKEL (reference sequence). The germline V and J ends were trimmed by 4 bases and 0 bases, with 10 bases remaining between them. The CDR3 is 15 amino acids. The CDR3 bases are TGTGCCAGCAGCCTAGCTTTGAGCTCCTACAATGAGCAGTTCTTC. As protein: CASSLALSSYNEQFF.

There are many counts of this clonotype. The rearrangement links TRBV12-3 or TRBV12-4 to TRBJ1-2, with TRBD1 matching 9 bases. The J segment lost 3 bases and the V segment lost 7 bases, leaving 9 bases of the junction unmatched. The CDR3 is 15 residues long. This CDR3 is CASTEGGQGHYGYTF. CDR3 in DNA: TGTGCCAGCACCGAGGGGGGACAGGGTCACTATGGCTACACCTTC.

The rearrangement links TRBV7-2 to TRBJ1-2; tentative D call: TRBD1 (6 bases). The CDR3 runs to 13 residues. V was cut by 3 bases and J by 9 bases, with 14 bases left in between. The germline gives CDR1 SGHTA, CDR2 FQGNSA. The CDR3 DNA reads TGTGCCAGCAGCTTGAAGACAGGCCGGAGCTACACCTTC. Translation: CASSLKTGRSYTF.

This chain joins TRBV20-1 and TRBJ2-7; no firm D call. Germline lookup yields CDR1 DFQATT and CDR2 SNEGSKA (reference sequence). The V and J ends lost 4 bases and 5 bases respectively, with 9 bases between them. CDR3 length equals 11 residues. The CDR3 nucleotides read TGCAGTGCTATAGAGGTCAACGAGCAGTACTTC. Its translation is CSAIEVNEQYF.

About this clonotype itself: A much larger clone differs by one base, so this may be a read error. V is TRBV6-2 or TRBV6-3 and J is TRBJ2-3; D possibly corresponds to TRBD1 (8 bases). V shed 0 bases and J shed 4 bases, with 20 bases lying between them. Per the germline V gene, CDR1 is MNHEY and CDR2 is SVGEGT. The CDR3 runs 18 residues. This CDR3 reads CASSYSSTGGGGADTQYF. CDR3 in DNA: TGTGCCAGCAGTTACTCGAGCACAGGGGGAGGGGGTGCAGATACGCAGTATTTT.

This clonotype was detected many times. This sequence joins TRBV27 and TRBJ1-1; D is perhaps TRBD1 (5 bases). The CDR3 has 13 residues. Trimming cost V 7 bases and J 5 bases, with 14 bases left between them. Germline CDR1 and CDR2: MNHEY and SMNVEV (reference sequence). Here the CDR3 DNA reads TGTGCCAGCAAAACAAGTGGGGGAACTGAAGCTTTCTTT. Its protein is CASKTSGGTEAFF.

Ten or more counts support this clonotype. This chain uses TRBV20-1 with TRBJ1-3; D is unresolved. The CDR3 runs to 16 residues. Trimming stripped 0 bases from V and 4 bases from J, with 16 bases between. Germline CDR1 is DFQATT and CDR2 is SNEGSKA (reference sequence). This chain's CDR3 is CSARESGPQAGNTIYF. The CDR3 region has the DNA TGCAGTGCTAGAGAATCCGGGCCCCAAGCGGGAAACACCATATATTTT.

This clonotype showed up just a few times. The chain employs TRBV3-1 and TRBJ1-1; 11 bases are shared with TRBD1. Trimming removed 7 bases from V and 3 bases from J; junction bases left unmatched: 10. The CDR3 has 16 amino acids. Germline CDR1 is LGHDT and CDR2 is YNNKEL (reference sequence). The CDR3 here is CASIDGTGGGYTEAFF. The CDR3 bases are TGTGCCAGCATCGACGGGACAGGGGGAGGATACACTGAAGCTTTCTTT.

As to this clonotype: This clone may be a read error of a much larger clone one base away. J is TRBJ2-2 and V is TRBV20-1; TRBD2 agrees at 14 bases. The CDR3 totals 16 residues. Per germline, CDR1 DFQATT and CDR2 SNEGSKA (reference sequence). DNA for the CDR3: TGCAGTGGCGGGACTAGCGGGAGAGATGGGACCGAGGAGCTGTTTTTT. It codes for CSGGTSGRDGTEELFF.

Only a few counts were recorded for this clonotype. The J gene is TRBJ2-2, the V gene TRBV18; D possibly matches TRBD1 or TRBD2 (5 bases each). Trimming removed 5 bases at V and 4 bases at J, with 14 bases between. This CDR3 is built from 15 residues. From germline, CDR1 is KGHSH and CDR2 LQKENI. CDR3 protein: CASSTQGEGTGELFF. The CDR3 nucleotides are TGTGCCAGCTCAACTCAGGGTGAGGGCACCGGGGAGCTGTTTTTT.

In its sample, this clonotype was seen a few times. A read error is possible here, since a much larger clone lies one base away. The chain has TRBV13 and TRBJ2-7, with D perhaps TRBD2 (6 bases). The CDR3 spans 15 residues. Trimming removed 0 bases from V and 1 base from J, with 10 bases in between. CDR1 is PRHDT and CDR2 is FYEKMQ in the germline V gene (reference sequence). CDR3 bases: TGTGCCAGCAGCTTAGGCGGGAGTATATCCTACGAGCAGTACTTC. This gives the protein CASSLGGSISYEQYF.

This clonotype was observed a few times. V is TRBV9 and J is TRBJ2-3; 11 nucleotides agree with TRBD2. V trimming: 3 bases; J trimming: 5 bases; junction bases outside the gene matches: 8. This CDR3 has 16 amino acids. Germline assignment: CDR1 SGDLS and CDR2 YYNGEE. CDR3 nucleotides: TGTGCCAGCAGCGCCTTACTAGCGGGGGACCAAGATACGCAGTATTTT. The encoded protein is CASSALLAGDQDTQYF.

This clonotype was detected only once. The chain employs TRBV10-1 and TRBJ2-2; 10 bases align to TRBD1. The J segment lost 6 bases and the V segment lost 2 bases, leaving 6 bases of the junction unmatched. The CDR3 loop spans 16 amino acids. CDR1 is WNHNN, CDR2 SYGVQD, per germline (reference sequence). CDR3 protein: CASSERTGTGAGELFF. DNA of the CDR3: TGCGCCAGCAGTGAGAGGACCGGGACAGGGGCCGGGGAGCTGTTTTTT.

This clonotype was observed at least ten times. V usage is TRBV2 and J usage is TRBJ2-5; D may correspond to TRBD1 or TRBD2 (6 bases each). There are 14 residues in the CDR3. Germline values: CDR1 SNHLY, CDR2 FYNNEI. The V and J ends lost 5 bases and 4 bases respectively, with 14 bases between them. DNA of the CDR3: TGTGCCAGCAGTAAAAATGGGGGGCCAGAGACCCAGTACTTC. Protein sequence: CASSKNGGPETQYF.

V gene TRBV20-1 combines with J gene TRBJ2-5, with 9 bases matching TRBD2. The ends lost 6 bases at V and 7 bases at J; junction bases unmatched: 6. Looked up from germline, CDR1 is DFQATT and CDR2 is SNEGSKA (reference sequence). The CDR3 covers 12 residues. The CDR3 loop reads CSAASGIMTQYF. The CDR3 DNA sequence: TGCAGTGCAGCTAGCGGGATTATGACCCAGTACTTC.

Notes on this clonotype: A much larger clone lies one base from this, so it may be a read error. The conserved phenylalanine or tryptophan normally closing the CDR3 is absent here, so this likely arose from a read error. V and J are TRBV7-9 and TRBJ2-7; 10 bases line up with TRBD2. The CDR3 is 16 residues long. The V gene's germline CDR1 is SEHNR and CDR2 FQNEAQ (reference sequence). V shed 0 bases and J 2 bases; nucleotides not matched to a gene: 4. The CDR3 DNA follows: TGTGCCAGCAGCTTAGCGCCAGGACTAGCGGCCTACGAGCAGTACTCC. This codes for CASSLAPGLAAYEQYS.

In this sample, this clonotype turned up many times. The CDR3 DNA is TGTGCCAGCAGCTTAGGACATGAGCAGTTCTTC. It translates to CASSLGHEQFF. The J gene is TRBJ2-1, the V gene TRBV11-2; D unresolved. Per germline, CDR1 SGHAT and CDR2 FQNNGV. With 1 base removed from V and 8 bases from J, the gap between germline ends came to 3 bases. The CDR3 has 11 amino acids.

The rearrangement links TRBV5-6 to TRBJ2-2; D is uncertain. This CDR3 is built from 12 residues. Germline CDR1 is SGHDT and CDR2 is YYEEEE. V lost 4 bases and J lost 7, with 8 bases in between. In nucleotides, the CDR3 is TGTGCCAGCAGCCACATGGGCGGGGAGCTGTTTTTT. It codes for CASSHMGGELFF.

The CDR3 loop reads CASSQPGTGGTEAFF. The CDR3 DNA sequence: TGTGCCAGCAGCCAGCCCGGGACAGGGGGCACTGAAGCTTTCTTT. The chain is built from TRBV3-1 and TRBJ1-1; 11 nucleotides match TRBD1. J gave up 4 bases and V 3 bases, and 4 bases lay outside the gene matches. The CDR3 has 15 amino acids. Germline CDR1 LGHDT, CDR2 YNNKEL (reference sequence).

This chain uses TRBV9 with TRBJ1-1; no definite D call. CDR1 SGDLS and CDR2 YYNGEE come from the germline V gene. V lost 3 bases, J lost 3 bases, and 12 bases lay in between. CDR3 length: 14 amino acids. The CDR3 DNA is TGTGCCAGCAGCGCGGCCCTCCGGGACACTGAAGCTTTCTTT. It specifies CASSAALRDTEAFF.

This clonotype was recorded at least ten times. V and J are TRBV12-3 or TRBV12-4 and TRBJ2-1; tentative D call: TRBD1 (6 bases). This CDR3 comprises 14 residues. V was pared by 6 bases and J by 0 bases, with 9 bases between. CDR3 in amino acids: CASSTDSSYNEQFF. CDR3 sequence (DNA): TGTGCCAGCAGCACGGACAGCTCCTACAATGAGCAGTTCTTC.